This record looks at one TCR beta chain sequence and its context. Which antigen it targets is not known. Nothing much larger sits one base from this clone, and base qualities are not available. These data are taken from a study of shared clonotypes between healthy human individuals (dated by TCRdb to 2020 to 2022). Context from the whole study: A couple of women and a few men aged 18 to 49 years were included in the cohort. Each donor's leukapheresis produced roughly between about 0.9 and 9.5 billion PBMCs. To estimate repertoire size and how much clonotype sharing occurs between individuals, the study deeply sequenced the blood TCR repertoires of about 5 healthy adults. Libraries were prepared and TCR repertoires were sequenced by different laboratories using diverse techniques, in order to increase sequencing depth and limit assay-specific biases. For each donor, CD4 naive and CD4 memory were each given three plates, CD8 naive was given two plates, and CD8 memory was given one plate.

The investigation overall reported the following: Based on pairwise subsampling, the degree of clonotype sharing among donors was expected to be affected by sequencing depth. Naive subsets generally had larger estimated clonotype richness than memory subsets. When a handful of donors were compared, the shared fraction of clonotypes was around 5% for naive CD4, over 3% for naive CD8, roughly 2.5% for memory CD4, and roughly 0.4% for memory CD8. Because the study included only a small number of donors, the genetic and exposure-history diversity represented was limited. Sampling was restricted to blood, and TCR repertoires in tissue are likely to differ from TCR repertoires in blood. Compared with non-shared clonotypes, clonotypes shared by all four sorted-subset donors had higher generation probabilities. Incomplete sequencing was indicated by rarefaction of sorted-subset datasets, despite the large sequencing depth.

The CDR3 measures 13 amino acids from cysteine to phenylalanine. Just CDR3 DNA is preserved here, 39 bases in frame from base 1. Healthy HIV-negative adults with no recently reported acute infections or vaccinations were included as donors. Every donor was a Caucasian adult residing in Nashville, Tennessee, USA. CD4+ T cells were enriched through magnetic negative selection, after which naive cells were positively selected on CD45RA and the remaining negative fraction served as the memory subset. After blood collection by leukapheresis, PBMCs were isolated using Ficoll-Histopaque density gradient centrifugation and then cryopreserved in the vapor phase of liquid nitrogen. Analytical flow cytometry was used to check the purity and quantity of every magnetically sorted T cell population. From each sorted fraction, genomic DNA was isolated and quantified by UV absorbance on a Nanodrop 2000c. Using the deep immunoSEQ assay, TCR CDR3 regions were amplified from genomic DNA by multiplex PCR. For each cell subset, the extracted genomic DNA was distributed evenly across all wells of several immunoSEQ 96-well plates, and each plate served as one replicate. For sorted subsets, 200 to 250 ng of genomic DNA, equivalent to around 30,000 T cell genomes, went into each replicate PCR. Purified libraries were measured with a Qubit 3.0 fluorometer, size-checked on a Bioanalyzer 2100, and measured again with the KAPA Library Quantification kit. A separate single-read 150-cycle Illumina NextSeq 550 flow cell was used to sequence each immunoSEQ 96-well plate. From the authors' description of their analysis: Because the immunoSEQ output held only junctional sequences and lacked quality scores, the filtering could not match the filtering applied to full-length reads. Sequences were annotated with PyIR, a Python wrapper for IgBLAST v1.9, using IMGT germline references to assign V/J genes and CDR3. Reads were removed for weak V/J assignments (E-value above 1e-6), missing CDR3, stop codons, out-of-frame junctions, or ambiguous translated residues. A V3J clonotype was defined by an identical inferred V gene, J gene, and CDR3 amino acid sequence. The percentage overlap between two repertoires was calculated by dividing the number of shared unique clonotypes by the size of the smaller repertoire. RTK rarefaction, the Chao1 estimator, and Recon v2.1 estimates of unobserved clonotypes were used to assess repertoire richness. Generation probabilities were computed with OLGA for all TCRbeta clonotypes obtained by the gDNA method from a few donors. As stored in TCRdb, this immuneACCESS dataset retains in-frame rearrangements with V and J assigned. A fraction of the clones does not appear; measured against another copy, unresolved V genes explain less than half of the discrepancy, and the remainder lacks a known reason. From that table come the V and J calls and clone size; the DNA was used to work out D and trimming. The table for this sample lists some 2,000,000 clones; approximately 96% of them were counted only once. Together, the top ten hold more than 0.1% of the sample.

Material for sequencing was naive CD4+ T cells sorted from blood. The cell subset or site label, read with the paper, signifies: CD45RA+ positively selected. The chain uses TRBV21-1 and TRBJ1-5. TRBV21-1 is a documented pseudogene. This sequence was found in a young man in good health. The DNA sequence is TGTGCCAGCCGCGGTCAGGAACGGCAGCCCCAGCATTTT. This translates into CASRGQERQPQHF.